Below, one T cell receptor (beta chain) is given with its context. This CDR3 is 18 amino acids long. V was clipped by 5 bases and J by 2 bases, with 24 bases between them. The germline V gene has CDR1 LNHDA and CDR2 SQIVND (reference sequence). These data are taken from a study of blood T cell repertoires in COVID-19. Original handling: Researchers report that nucleated cell counts were estimated from reference gene primer amplification. Sequencing used immunoSEQ multiplex PCR; TCRdb keeps in-frame clones, though not all of them. V and J calls and clone size are those listed in that table; D and trimming were worked out from the DNA. The table shows under 350,000 clones, with roughly 90% occurring only once. Seattle cases were enrolled at active infection and followed longitudinally.

The sequence derives from a woman in her twenties or thirties with COVID-19, enrolled during active disease. Sample: peripheral blood. V is TRBV19 and J is TRBJ2-5, with a possible D match to TRBD1 (6 bases). CDR3 sequence (DNA): TGTGCCAGTAGTTCCGAACTGCGGACAGCCAACATTCAAGAGACCCAGTACTTC. It yields the protein CASSSELRTANIQETQYF.